The 20 T cell receptor beta chains below come from one sample, sequenced in a study of identical twins. MiXCR, run by TCRdb on the 5' RACE reads, gives a single entry per CDR3 protein. The table lists around 490,000 distinct CDR3 sequences, roughly an eighth of them singletons. In addition, the sample was reused for a study of yellow fever vaccine responses in identical twins.

Sequencing was done on a sample of CD4+ T cells sorted from blood. The receptors were gathered from a young woman in good health.

The sample holds a few counts of this clonotype. V is TRBV5-1 and J is TRBJ2-1; no firm D call. Germline CDR1 reads SGHRS; CDR2 reads YFSETQ. The CDR3 runs to 18 residues. V shed 0 bases and J shed 1 base, with 17 bases lying between them. CDR3 bases: TGCGCCAGCAGCTTGGTATCCACCACCCCTATGTCCTACAATGAGCAGTTCTTC. It encodes CASSLVSTTPMSYNEQFF.

This clonotype has just a few counts. The chain recombines TRBV28 with TRBJ1-1; D is perhaps TRBD1 (5 bases). The CDR3 consists of 14 residues. Trimming stripped 4 bases from V and 1 base from J, with 10 bases between. In germline, CDR1 is MDHEN, CDR2 SYDVKM. CDR3 sequence: CASSWQGRNTEAFF. CDR3 sequence (DNA): TGTGCCAGCAGTTGGCAGGGCCGGAACACTGAAGCTTTCTTT.

This chain uses TRBV5-1 with TRBJ1-1, with D hard to call. CDR3 length: 14 residues. Trimming removed 1 base at V and 1 base at J, with 8 bases between. Germline V lookup: CDR1 SGHRS, CDR2 YFSETQ. DNA of the CDR3: TGCGCCAGCAGCTTGAAGGCGGGGAACACTGAAGCTTTCTTT. This codes for CASSLKAGNTEAFF.

This clonotype was observed many times. The chain joins TRBV27 to TRBJ2-1; no definite D call. V lost 0 bases and J lost 2, with 14 bases in between. CDR3 length equals 17 residues. CDR1 MNHEY and CDR2 SMNVEV come from the germline V gene (reference sequence). As DNA, the CDR3 is TGTGCCAGCAGTTTATCATCAATCGGTGCTACCTACAATGAGCAGTTCTTC. Translated, it gives CASSLSSIGATYNEQFF.

This clonotype showed up just a few times. The chain uses TRBV27 and TRBJ1-2; 9 nucleotides match TRBD1. Germline assignment: CDR1 MNHEY and CDR2 SMNVEV (reference sequence). The CDR3 extends over 15 amino acids. J lost 8 bases, V lost 6 bases, and 13 bases had no gene match. CDR3 DNA: TGTGCCAGCAGCCCCTCCTCGGACAGGGGAAGCGGCTACACCTTC. It specifies CASSPSSDRGSGYTF.

In its sample, this clonotype was seen a few times. This chain links TRBV5-1 with TRBJ2-7, with 12 bases matching TRBD2. In germline, CDR1 is SGHRS, CDR2 YFSETQ. The V gene end was trimmed by 6 bases and the J gene end by 2 bases; junction bases not matched to a gene: 3. The length of the CDR3 is 14 residues. The CDR3 protein is CASTGTSGPYEQYF. CDR3 bases: TGCGCCAGCACTGGGACTAGCGGGCCCTACGAGCAGTACTTC.

This clonotype was detected a few times. V is TRBV25-1 and J is TRBJ2-7; D remains unclear. CDR1 is MGHDK and CDR2 is SYGVNS in the germline V gene. The CDR3 has 13 residues. V was trimmed by 4 bases and J by 1 base, leaving 8 bases between them. This CDR3 reads CASSAPVSYEQYF. CDR3 DNA: TGTGCCAGCAGTGCCCCGGTATCCTACGAGCAGTACTTC.

The table lists this clonotype with a few counts. V and J are TRBV4-3 and TRBJ1-6; D remains ambiguous. Germline values: CDR1 LGHNA, CDR2 YSLEER. The CDR3 totals 17 residues. Trimming shortened V by 1 base and J by 0 bases, and 10 bases separated the two germline ends. Here the CDR3 reads CASSQAPGGSYNSPLHF. CDR3 in DNA: TGCGCCAGCAGCCAAGCCCCGGGTGGCTCCTATAATTCACCCCTCCACTTT.

The genes are TRBV5-1 and TRBJ1-1; TRBD1 matches 9 bases. The germline CDR1 and CDR2 sequences are SGHRS and YFSETQ. The CDR3 loop spans 14 amino acids. V dropped 0 bases and J dropped 10; count of bases not matched to a gene: 7. CDR3 sequence: CASSLAGTGPRAFF. As DNA, the CDR3 is TGCGCCAGCAGCTTGGCCGGGACAGGGCCACGAGCTTTCTTT.

This clonotype was seen a few times. V usage is TRBV7-2 and J usage is TRBJ2-4, with TRBD2 identical over 7 bases. V lost 2 bases, J lost 1 base, and 2 bases stayed unmatched. CDR3 length: 15 residues. Germline-derived CDR1 and CDR2 are SGHTA and FQGNSA. CDR3 in DNA: TGTGCCAGCAGCTTAAGCGGGAAGGCCAAAAACATTCAGTACTTC. This gives the protein CASSLSGKAKNIQYF.

This clonotype was found a few times. The chain couples TRBV11-2 to TRBJ1-2; the match to TRBD1 covers 7 bases. The CDR3 is 15 amino acids. The trim removed 4 bases at V and 4 bases at J, leaving 9 bases unmatched. Germline V gene data show CDR1 as SGHAT and CDR2 as FQNNGV. The CDR3, as DNA: TGTGCCAGCAGCTCACCTAGACAGGGCCCCTATGGCTACACCTTC. Translated, it gives CASSSPRQGPYGYTF.

J is TRBJ2-1 and V is TRBV20-1; 9 nucleotides line up with TRBD1. Germline V gene data show CDR1 as DFQATT and CDR2 as SNEGSKA (reference sequence). The J segment lost 7 bases and the V segment lost 6 bases, leaving 7 bases of the junction unmatched. The length of the CDR3 is 13 residues. In DNA form, the CDR3 reads TGCAGTGCCTTCCGGGACAGGGTTAATGAGCAGTTCTTC. This sequence encodes CSAFRDRVNEQFF.

This rearrangement joins TRBV11-1 to TRBJ2-1, with 10 bases matching TRBD1. V was clipped by 3 bases and J by 3 bases; unmatched bases: 2. Germline CDR1 reads SGHAT; CDR2 reads FQDESV (reference sequence). The CDR3 is 15 residues long. CDR3 region: CASSFGTGVYNEQFF. As DNA, the CDR3 is TGTGCCAGCAGCTTCGGGACAGGGGTCTACAATGAGCAGTTCTTC.

V usage is TRBV5-1 and J usage is TRBJ2-7, with 7 bases that match TRBD1. Germline V gene lookup returns CDR1 SGHRS and CDR2 YFSETQ. After removal of 0 bases from V and 5 bases from J, the junction contained 5 bases not matched to a gene. The CDR3 sequence is 14 residues long. As DNA, the CDR3 is TGCGCCAGCAGCTTGGCTGGGGGACAGAACGAGCAGTACTTC. Translation gives CASSLAGGQNEQYF.

The chain uses TRBV29-1 and TRBJ1-2, with a weak D call TRBD1 (6 bases). The germline V gene encodes CDR1 SQVTM and CDR2 ANQGSEA. CDR3 size: 16 residues. V was shortened by 3 bases and J by 2 bases, with 19 bases between the two germline ends. The DNA for the CDR3 is TGCAGCGTTGACCCAGGGGCAGGTCCTACCAACTATGGCTACACCTTC. Translating gives CSVDPGAGPTNYGYTF.

The chain is built from TRBV10-3 and TRBJ2-2; 9 bases match TRBD1. This CDR3 spans 15 amino acids. V lost 7 bases, J lost 4 bases, and 7 bases stayed unmatched. Germline CDR1 ENHRY, CDR2 SYGVKD. The DNA of the CDR3 is TGTGCCATCACCCACGGGACAGGGCTCACCGGGGAGCTGTTTTTT. This codes for CAITHGTGLTGELFF.

This clonotype occurred a few times. The V gene is TRBV20-1, the J gene TRBJ1-2, with D hard to call. CDR1 and CDR2 (germline): DFQATT, SNEGSKA (reference sequence). Trimming removed 6 bases at V and 2 bases at J, with 19 bases between. The CDR3 contains 15 residues. Here the CDR3 reads CSASLAGPWNYGYTF. As DNA, the CDR3 is TGCAGTGCCTCCTTGGCGGGCCCGTGGAACTATGGCTACACCTTC.

The CDR3 DNA follows: TGTGCCAGCAGCCAAGATCAGGGCAGGGTAGTCGAGCAGTACTTC. Translation: CASSQDQGRVVEQYF. The chain links TRBV4-2 to TRBJ2-7, with D maybe TRBD1 (5 bases). Germline-derived CDR1 and CDR2 are LGHNA and YNFKEQ. The CDR3 length is 15 residues. Trimming left V 0 bases short and J 6 bases short, with 15 bases between.

This clonotype was seen more than once but under ten times. This chain uses TRBV2 with TRBJ2-2, with TRBD1 identical over 12 bases. This CDR3 comprises 15 residues. The germline V gene has CDR1 SNHLY and CDR2 FYNNEI. Germline trimming cut 10 bases from V and 7 bases from J; bases unmatched to any gene: 10. The CDR3, as DNA: TGTGCCACTACTCCGGGACAGGGGGCGATCGGGGAGCTGTTTTTT. The encoded protein is CATTPGQGAIGELFF.

A few counts support this clonotype. The V call is TRBV3-1, the J call TRBJ2-1; 9 bases match TRBD1. The germline V gene encodes CDR1 LGHDT and CDR2 YNNKEL (reference sequence). This CDR3 is 18 amino acids long. V gave up 4 bases and J gave up 4 bases; unmatched junction bases: 14. CDR3 in amino acids: CASSLQAGTGSSYNEQFF. CDR3 coding DNA: TGTGCCAGCAGCCTCCAGGCCGGGACAGGGAGCAGTTACAATGAGCAGTTCTTC.